The entry that follows covers one T cell receptor beta chain sequence. These data originate in a study of PD-L1 blockade in urothelial cancer. Germline values: CDR1 SGHTA, CDR2 FQGTGA. Trimming removed 5 bases at V and 3 bases at J, with 16 bases between. This CDR3 has 15 amino acids. Only in-frame clones appear in the TCRdb table, and some are missing; sequencing was by immunoSEQ multiplex PCR. The sample comprises more than 65,000 clones, about 90% of which are singletons, and roughly 5.7% rests with the top ten. Patients' urothelial carcinoma was locally advanced or metastatic. The gene calls are TRBV7-3 and TRBJ1-1, with D possibly TRBD1 on 6 matching bases. The receptor's source is an older woman with urothelial cancer. Here the sequenced sample was PBMCs, taken around atezolizumab (anti-PD-L1) treatment. As DNA, the CDR3 is TGTGCCAGCAGCAAGGCGGGGGGGGCGGACACTGAAGCTTTCTTT. Translated: CASSKAGGADTEAFF.